The clone carrying this TCR beta chain has just one count. The source of the sample is a study of blood T cell repertoires in COVID-19. Study summary: Samples of COVID-19 (acute and convalescent) were obtained from the United States, Italy and Spain. PBMCs, B-cell-depleted T cells, or T cells provided the cDNA or gDNA that made up the material.

The CDR3 is made up of 17 amino acids. Original processing notes: Amplification of reference gene primers was used by the study to estimate nucleated cell counts. Method: immunoSEQ multiplex PCR; TCRdb's copy keeps in-frame clones and lacks some. V, J and clone size reflect that table, while D and trimming were determined from the DNA. The sample lists about 120,000 clones; about four fifths were seen once. Sample: peripheral blood. This sequence joins TRBV12-2 and TRBJ1-5; the table assigns TRBD1, which was not confirmed against the DNA. TRBV12-2 has pseudogene status. The sequence was collected from a human donor in a cohort sampled during active COVID-19. CDR3 coding DNA: TGTGCAAGTCGCTTTTCCCCCTTGGACAGGGGCAATCAGCCCCAGCATTTT. It yields the protein CASRFSPLDRGNQPQHF.